This entry is about one T cell receptor (beta chain). The antigen remains unidentified. The source of the sample is a study of OX40 agonist ivuxolimab in advanced cancers. Only in-frame clones appear in the TCRdb table, and some are missing; sequencing was by immunoSEQ multiplex PCR. This repertoire shows roughly 40,000 clones, about 88% found once; its top ten account for approximately 13%. Overall study results and limits: The mean number of expanded clones was higher in CD8+ T cells than in CD4+.

No patient had autoimmune disease or received systemic immunosuppression. Germline assignment: CDR1 MDHEN and CDR2 SYDVKM. This CDR3 comprises 13 residues. Trimming stripped 5 bases from V and 2 bases from J, with 9 bases between. The specimen was CD4+ or CD8+ T cells sorted from blood, collected in a trial of the OX40 agonist ivuxolimab. V usage is TRBV28 and J usage is TRBJ1-2; D remains ambiguous. The source of this sequence is an adult with an advanced solid tumor such as melanoma, head and neck, liver or kidney cancer. DNA for the CDR3: TGTGCCAGCAGTCCGAACCCGAACTATGGCTACACCTTC. Its translation: CASSPNPNYGYTF.